The following is a T cell receptor beta chain sequence with its context. Its recognized antigen is unknown. Per-base qualities were not stored, and no clone one base away is much larger. The cohort was made up of roughly 670 healthy bone marrow donors. At the time of sampling, every cohort member was nominally healthy, though immune exposures that went unrecorded were likely present. The donor was CMV seropositive and was included in the group of some 290 seropositive cohort members. A peripheral blood sample was provided by each donor, and peripheral blood mononuclear cells were used for TCR beta sequencing. The Qiagen DNeasy Blood Extraction Kit was used to extract genomic DNA from the blood cell samples. Library construction relied on the immunoSEQ multiplex PCR assay. The multiplex PCR relied on a mix of 60 forward primers for TCR Vbeta segments and 13 reverse primers for TCR Jbeta segments. The CDR3 region of rearranged TCR beta genes was amplified from genomic DNA with a multiplex PCR assay. The amplified TCR beta libraries were sequenced on the Illumina HiSeq System as 87-base-pair reads. Turning to the authors' computational methods: In a later analysis, 80 million or so unique TCR beta chains were counted across the 690 or so repertoires, and about 10 million of these chains were shared by at least two donors. Raw reads were error-corrected and collapsed into unique sequences by a nearest-neighbor algorithm in which closely related sequences were merged to remove PCR and sequencing errors. V, D and J gene segments were assigned by aligning CDR3 sequences to IMGT reference sequences. For a sequence to be retained, at least a six-nucleotide match to both a V gene segment and a J gene segment was required. Rearrangements were called productive when the CDR3 lacked stop codons and stayed in frame with V and J; all others were non-productive. CDR3 was defined by IMGT convention, running from the second conserved V-encoded cysteine to the conserved J-encoded phenylalanine. The earlier analysis of approximately 590 of the donors excluded any sequence lacking an unambiguous match to a single V gene segment. An earlier analysis of around 600 of the donors classified V segments as functional when productive rearrangements were above 56.7% and as segregating when the standard deviation between donors was above 5%. A statistical classification framework was built for diagnosing cytomegalovirus status from the catalog of TCR beta chain sequences. V and J gene assignment, in a later analysis, came from comparing TCR nucleotide sequences with IMGT/GENE-DB human TR gene sequences. Using the TCRdist pipeline, a later analysis assigned CDR3 sequences along with most-parsimonious VDJ recombination scenarios. In a later analysis, each TCR beta chain was defined by its CDR3 amino acid sequence together with its V-gene family, and reads without a unique V-gene family were excluded. To address suspected cross-contamination and a sequencing artifact, a later analysis removed around 590 highly shared, low-generation-probability nucleotide sequences. In a later analysis, a clonal expansion index was calculated for each public chain from normalized within-repertoire ranks of inferred template counts. In a later analysis, generation probabilities were computed using a VDJ recombination model fitted to out-of-frame rearrangements, and the results were checked against IGoR. A later analysis scored TCR-TCR, TCR-HLA and TCR-CMV co-occurrence with hypergeometric tests, applying a repertoire-size bias correction to TCR pairs. A later analysis estimated false discovery rates by permuting HLA or CMV assignments 20 times. In a later analysis, co-occurring TCRs were grouped using DBSCAN, and TCRdist sequence similarity was added for clustering within HLA-allele-positive subsets. Repertoires with fewer than 30,000 or more than 120,000 public chains were left out of co-occurrence clustering, as were about 5 repertoires with anomalous nucleotide sharing. TCRdb's version of the immuneACCESS table is confined to in-frame rearrangements and falls short of the full clone set. An unresolved V gene accounts for under half of the shortfall where checked; the remainder is of unknown origin. The DNA gave D and trimming, while V, J and clone size come from that table. A total of 63,000 or so clones appear in this sample, approximately 77% of them only once. The ten largest clones add up to around 7.3% of the sample.

The source of the sample is a study of cytomegalovirus exposure and HLA in healthy donors (dated by TCRdb to between 2016 and 2019). For context, the study as a whole: According to an earlier analysis of 587 of the donors, 150 million to 200 million T cells yielded some 120 million unique TCR beta sequences and approximately 280 Gb of sequence data. To decide whether each TCR beta V gene segment behaved as functional or pseudogenic, an earlier analysis of several hundred of the donors relied on high-throughput TCR beta sequencing. Five DR-DQ haplotypes were handled as single units for association and clustering, since linkage in the cohort was strong. Rather than drawing on any new phenotypic data, the later analysis identified candidate immune exposures from TCR beta sequences and the way those sequences occurred across donors. The number of typed donors differed by locus: roughly 629-630 for A, B, C, DRB1 and DQB1; about 520 for DQA1; fewer than 610 for DPA1; and some 450 for DPB1. The study used immunosequencing to profile the T cell repertoires of about 670 subjects and linked those repertoires to cytomegalovirus serostatus. An early release covering approximately 600 HLA-typed donors comprised about 300 gigabases of sequencing data and tens of millions of unique TCR sequences. Genome-wide SNP genotypes for about 65% of the 666 donors were used in a later genetic analysis, which treated that subset as a discovery cohort. Both class I and class II loci were covered by HLA typing, at four-digit resolution. To study patterns of TCR occurrence, a later analysis re-analyzed previously published TCR beta repertoires from 666 donors and added high-resolution HLA genotyping. All discovery cohort repertoires had been generated using a single sequencing platform. Of the 350 to 450 genotyped donors, 65% to 90% were placed in the genetic ancestry cluster associated with self-reported Caucasian donors. The study aimed to test whether signatures of past pathogen exposure could be identified by cataloging public T cell receptors. High-throughput TCR immunosequencing, statistical association of individual TCRs with disease status, and machine learning were combined to predict cytomegalovirus infection status. In addition to the first cohort of roughly 670 subjects, a separate validation cohort of 120 different subjects was used. Donor age, sex, ethnicity and CMV serostatus were compiled together with the repertoire data. On average, 235,054 unique TCR beta nucleotide sequences were sequenced per donor among about 400 genotyped donors of the cohort, with approximately 18% of those sequences being non-productive.

Its CDR3 holds 11 amino acids, cysteine through phenylalanine. The kept DNA is CDR3 alone, 33 bases in frame from the first base. Via the germline V gene (reference sequence), CDR1 is DFQATT and CDR2 SNEGSKA. Trimming at the junction amounts to 7 bases on V and 5 bases on J, and the germline ends lie 11 bases apart. The investigation overall reported the following: This cohort had only TCR beta chains sequenced, and the lack of alpha or paired-chain data limited which features could be detected. Some IMGT-functional V segments, including TRBV6-2 and TRBV6-3, could not be told apart with the 87-base-pair reads, so those segments were excluded. Broadly in line with IMGT annotations, most TCR beta V segments showed up in productive rearrangements about 87% or about 30% of the time in an earlier analysis of roughly 590 of the donors. Compared with the roughly 670-donor mean, donors in an Asian-associated ancestry cluster had fewer N-insertions in productive TCRs, according to a later genetic analysis. Compared with equally common non-associated chains, HLA-associated TCR beta chains in a later analysis were more clonally expanded and had lower generation probabilities. In a later analysis, the rate of TCR association differed among HLA loci, with DRB1 alleles having the most associated TCRs and HLA-C alleles having the fewest. A further reported finding was that TCR beta sequences accurately predicted the HLA-A and HLA-B alleles for most subjects in the first cohort. Assigning TCR associations to individual alleles was difficult when HLA alleles, especially DR and DQ, strongly co-occurred. In a later genetic analysis, a missense DCLRE1C variant was associated with V-gene and J-gene trimming of TCR beta chains, and the association was replicated in an independent cohort. Across donors, most TCR sequences were observed very rarely, whereas some public TCRs were present in many individuals. Correlated functional status among segregating V segments might reflect linkage disequilibrium, but an unknown experimental factor could not be ruled out. According to a later analysis, parvovirus B19, influenza, CMV and Epstein-Barr virus appeared linked to several top co-occurrence clusters. Because HLA typing was unavailable for some donors at each locus, only the typed subset was used in association tests. It was suggested by the authors that the approach could potentially be generalized to other disease states and immunological phenotypes. A later analysis associated 16,951 TCR beta sequences with specific HLA alleles at a false discovery rate of 0.05. In vitro tests confirmed that a few of the cytomegalovirus-associated TCR beta chains recognize cytomegalovirus antigens. In both the original and validation cohorts, the classifier was reported to diagnose cytomegalovirus status with high specificity and sensitivity. For the cohort, immune exposure information was limited to CMV serostatus. The earlier analysis of some 560 of the donors excluded roughly 17 rarely observed V segments, including chromosome 9 orphons, because counts were too low. The study listed 164 TCR beta chains as associated with cytomegalovirus. According to a later analysis, most CMV-associated TCR beta chains appeared to be HLA-restricted, and the HLA associations seemed to be driven largely by CMV exposure. A group of highly shared sequence variants was considered likely to be a technical artifact of the sequencing pipeline. The presence/absence analyses assumed that sequencing depth was roughly uniform across donors, and that assumption may not be true.

The sequenced material came from PBMCs. The clonotype originates from a woman under 40 in good health and CMV-seropositive. This receptor chain uses TRBV20-1 and TRBJ1-1; a confident D gene designation cannot be given. The CDR3 amino acid sequence is: CSEPGRTEAFF. In nucleotide form, the sequence is TGCAGTGAGCCCGGGAGGACTGAAGCTTTCTTT.